By proportion, the clone carrying this TCR beta chain is medium-sized (0.01 to 0.1%). Germline V gives CDR1 SGHTA, CDR2 FQGNSA. Trimming removed 3 bases from V and 1 base from J, with 4 bases in between. The CDR3 sequence is 14 residues long. The sample is drawn from a study of T cell repertoires in cytomegalovirus infection. Study in general: Indications of both CMV infection and matching HLA type were provided by public TCR beta signatures.

TCRdb ran MiXCR on the reads and lists one entry per CDR3 protein. The data hold about 300,000 distinct CDR3 sequences, with roughly a tenth observed a single time. The TCR sequence derives from a human donor in good health (CMV status not recorded). Some clones in this sample may be carry-over from other donors' samples. The J gene is TRBJ2-6, the V gene TRBV7-2; D not resolved. Material: PBMCs. Here the CDR3 reads CASSFGSGANVLTF. The CDR3 region has the DNA TGTGCCAGCAGCTTCGGGTCTGGGGCCAACGTCCTGACTTTC.